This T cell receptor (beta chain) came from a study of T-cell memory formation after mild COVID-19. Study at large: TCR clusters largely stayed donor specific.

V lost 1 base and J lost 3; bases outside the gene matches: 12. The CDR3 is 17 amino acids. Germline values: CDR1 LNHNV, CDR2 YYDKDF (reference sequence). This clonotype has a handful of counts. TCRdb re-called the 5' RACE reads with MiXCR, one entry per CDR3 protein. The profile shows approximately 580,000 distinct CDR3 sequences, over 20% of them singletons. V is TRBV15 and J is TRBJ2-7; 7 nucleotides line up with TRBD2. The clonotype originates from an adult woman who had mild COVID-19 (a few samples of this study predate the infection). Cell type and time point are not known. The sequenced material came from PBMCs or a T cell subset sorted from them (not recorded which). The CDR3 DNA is TGTGCCACCAGCAGAGGCGGGAGTCTAGGTATGGGCTACGAGCAGTACTTC. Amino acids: CATSRGGSLGMGYEQYF.